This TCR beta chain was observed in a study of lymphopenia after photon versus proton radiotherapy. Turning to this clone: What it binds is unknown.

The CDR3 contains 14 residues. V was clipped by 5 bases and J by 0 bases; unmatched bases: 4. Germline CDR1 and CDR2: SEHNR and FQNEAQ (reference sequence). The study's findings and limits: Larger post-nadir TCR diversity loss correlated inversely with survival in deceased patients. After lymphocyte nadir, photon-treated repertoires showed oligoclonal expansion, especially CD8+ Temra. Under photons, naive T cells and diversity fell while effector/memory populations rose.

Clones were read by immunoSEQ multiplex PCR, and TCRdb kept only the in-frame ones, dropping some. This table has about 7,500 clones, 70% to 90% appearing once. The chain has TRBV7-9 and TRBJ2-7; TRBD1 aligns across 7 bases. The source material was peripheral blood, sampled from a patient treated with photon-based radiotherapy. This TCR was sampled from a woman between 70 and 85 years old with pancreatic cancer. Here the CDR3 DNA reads TGTGCCAGCAGCCGGGACAGAAACTCCTACGAGCAGTACTTC. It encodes CASSRDRNSYEQYF.